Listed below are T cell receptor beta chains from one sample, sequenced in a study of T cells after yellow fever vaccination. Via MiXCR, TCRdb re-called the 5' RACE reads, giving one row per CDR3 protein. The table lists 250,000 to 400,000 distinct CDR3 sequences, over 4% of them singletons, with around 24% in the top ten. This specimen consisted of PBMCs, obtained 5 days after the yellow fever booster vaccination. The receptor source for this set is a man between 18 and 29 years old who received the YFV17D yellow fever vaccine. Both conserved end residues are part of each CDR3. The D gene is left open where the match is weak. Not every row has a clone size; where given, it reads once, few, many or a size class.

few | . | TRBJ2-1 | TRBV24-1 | CATSREIWGEQFF | TGTGCCACCAGTCGGGAAATTTGGGGGGAGCAGTTCTTC
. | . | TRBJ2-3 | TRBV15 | CATSTSLSDTQYF | TGTGCCACCAGCACCTCCTTATCAGATACGCAGTATTTT
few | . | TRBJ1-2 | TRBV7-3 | CASWDQGSGYTF | TGTGCCAGCTGGGACCAGGGTTCTGGCTACACCTTC
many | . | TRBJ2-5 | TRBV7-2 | CASSLVGTSQETQYF | TGTGCCAGCAGCTTAGTAGGTACCTCCCAAGAGACCCAGTACTTC
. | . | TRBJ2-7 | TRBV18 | CASSPTRPEQYF | TGTGCCAGCTCACCGACACGTCCCGAGCAGTACTTC
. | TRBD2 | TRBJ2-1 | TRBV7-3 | CASSRTSSHNEQFF | TGTGCCAGCTCCAGGACTAGCTCCCACAATGAGCAGTTCTTC
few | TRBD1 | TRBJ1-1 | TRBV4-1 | CASSPGVTRGRKGTEAFF | TGCGCCAGCAGCCCGGGCGTGACAAGGGGGCGCAAAGGGACTGAAGCTTTCTTT
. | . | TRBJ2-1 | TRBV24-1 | CATSDLPTAEQDNEQFF | TGTGCCACCAGTGATTTGCCAACCGCAGAACAGGACAATGAGCAGTTCTTC
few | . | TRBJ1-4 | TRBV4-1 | CASSYRVSAEKLFF | TGCGCCAGCAGCTACAGGGTTTCGGCTGAAAAACTGTTTTTT
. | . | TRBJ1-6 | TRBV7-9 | CASSLALQSPLHF | TGTGCCAGCAGCTTAGCGCTACAGTCACCCCTCCACTTT
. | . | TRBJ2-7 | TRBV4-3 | CASSQEGGARPYEQYF | TGCGCCAGCAGCCAAGAGGGCGGGGCGAGACCCTACGAGCAGTACTTC
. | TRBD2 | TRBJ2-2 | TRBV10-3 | CAISGSIGGGATGELFF | TGTGCCATCAGTGGATCTATTGGCGGGGGGGCCACCGGGGAGCTGTTTTTT